This is a list of T cell receptor beta chains from one sample in a study of cytomegalovirus exposure and HLA in healthy donors. Assay: immunoSEQ multiplex PCR; the TCRdb copy retains only in-frame clones and omits some. The ten most abundant clones cover under 2% of a sample with some 67,000 clones. Sequenced material: PBMCs. These receptors all stem from a woman aged 25 to 45 in good health and CMV-seronegative. Both conserved end residues are part of each CDR3. A D gene is named only where the DNA matches it firmly.

CDR3: CASSPQAGRQADTQYF; DNA: TGTGCCAGCAGCCCTCAAGCGGGGCGGCAGGCAGATACGCAGTATTTT; length: 16; J: TRBJ2-3; D: TRBD2; V: TRBV7-3
CDR3: CATLPTGGQETQYF; DNA: TGTGCCACCCTCCCTACAGGGGGTCAGGAGACCCAGTACTTC; length: 14; J: TRBJ2-5; D: TRBD1; V: TRBV2
CDR3: CASKGQGASNYGYTF; DNA: TGTGCCAGCAAGGGACAGGGGGCAAGTAACTATGGCTACACCTTC; length: 15; J: TRBJ1-2; D: TRBD1; V: TRBV27
CDR3: CASSLDSNTEAFF; DNA: TGTGCCAGCAGCCTGGACAGTAACACTGAAGCTTTCTTT; length: 13; J: TRBJ1-1; D: NA; V: TRBV11-3
CDR3: CAIRSRDRVPEAFF; DNA: TGTGCCATCAGAAGCCGGGACAGGGTTCCTGAAGCTTTCTTT; length: 14; J: TRBJ1-1; D: TRBD1; V: TRBV10-3
CDR3: CASSLHQGAGPQPQHF; DNA: TGTGCCAGCAGTTTGCATCAGGGTGCAGGGCCCCAGCCCCAGCATTTT; length: 16; J: TRBJ1-5; D: NA; V: TRBV28
CDR3: CASRDRGNEKLFF; DNA: TGTGCCAGCAGGGACAGGGGGAATGAAAAACTGTTTTTT; length: 13; J: TRBJ1-4; D: TRBD1; V: TRBV27
CDR3: CASSTSSGSGQETQYF; DNA: TGTGCCAGTAGTACGTCGTCGGGTAGCGGCCAAGAGACCCAGTACTTC; length: 16; J: TRBJ2-5; D: NA; V: TRBV19
CDR3: CSTLTGNTEAFF; DNA: TGCAGCACTCTGACAGGGAACACTGAAGCTTTCTTT; length: 12; J: TRBJ1-1; D: NA; V: TRBV29-1
CDR3: CASTYRGAGEKLFF; DNA: TGTGCCAGCACCTACAGGGGGGCGGGTGAAAAACTGTTTTTT; length: 14; J: TRBJ1-4; D: TRBD1; V: TRBV2
CDR3: CASSGGQGPTEAFF; DNA: TGTGCCAGCAGTGGGGGACAGGGCCCCACTGAAGCTTTCTTT; length: 14; J: TRBJ1-1; D: TRBD1; V: TRBV6-1
CDR3: CASSVSLAGAAYEQYF; DNA: TGTGCCAGCAGCGTATCCCTAGCGGGGGCGGCCTACGAGCAGTACTTC; length: 16; J: TRBJ2-7; D: TRBD2; V: TRBV7-2
CDR3: CASRGGETNTEAFF; DNA: TGTGCCAGCAGGGGGGGGGAGACGAACACTGAAGCTTTCTTT; length: 14; J: TRBJ1-1; D: NA; V: TRBV6-6
CDR3: CATSRDRGTNTEAFF; DNA: TGTGCCACCAGCAGAGATCGGGGGACCAACACTGAAGCTTTCTTT; length: 15; J: TRBJ1-1; D: NA; V: TRBV15
CDR3: CASSRLLAEGAETQYF; DNA: TGTGCCAGCAGCCGCTTACTAGCGGAGGGGGCAGAGACCCAGTACTTC; length: 16; J: TRBJ2-5; D: NA; V: TRBV27
CDR3: CAGGGRGVNTDTQYF; DNA: TGTGCCGGGGGGGGGAGAGGGGTCAACACAGATACGCAGTATTTT; length: 15; J: TRBJ2-3; D: TRBD2; V: TRBV30
CDR3: CASSLLGQAMSEQYF; DNA: TGTGCCAGCAGCTTGCTGGGACAGGCTATGTCGGAGCAGTACTTC; length: 15; J: TRBJ2-7; D: TRBD1; V: TRBV7-3
CDR3: CASSPDWDSQETQYF; DNA: TGTGCCAGCAGCCCAGATTGGGACAGCCAAGAGACCCAGTACTTC; length: 15; J: TRBJ2-5; D: TRBD1; V: TRBV5-6
CDR3: CASTSPGQGRNEQFF; DNA: TGTGCCAGCACCTCCCCGGGACAGGGGCGCAATGAGCAGTTCTTC; length: 15; J: TRBJ2-1; D: TRBD1; V: TRBV6-1
CDR3: CASSQGTGYNSPLHF; DNA: TGTGCCAGCAGCCAGGGGACAGGTTATAATTCACCCCTCCACTTT; length: 15; J: TRBJ1-6; D: TRBD1; V: TRBV7-9
CDR3: CASSMDRVDTGELFF; DNA: TGTGCCAGCAGTATGGACAGGGTTGACACCGGGGAGCTATTTTTT; length: 15; J: TRBJ2-2; D: TRBD1; V: TRBV6-5
CDR3: CASSIDWSAYEQYF; DNA: TGTGCCAGTAGTATTGACTGGTCCGCCTACGAGCAGTACTTC; length: 14; J: TRBJ2-7; D: NA; V: TRBV19
CDR3: CASSLYNEQFF; DNA: TGTGCCAGCAGTCTCTACAATGAGCAGTTCTTC; length: 11; J: TRBJ2-1; D: NA; V: TRBV6-5
CDR3: CASSLAHTEAFF; DNA: TGTGCCAGCAGCTTGGCTCACACTGAAGCTTTCTTT; length: 12; J: TRBJ1-1; D: NA; V: TRBV7-9
CDR3: CASSYSGGTYEQYF; DNA: TGTGCCAGCAGTTACTCGGGAGGGACCTACGAGCAGTACTTC; length: 14; J: TRBJ2-7; D: TRBD2; V: TRBV6-6
CDR3: CASSLSPWAYTPTEAFF; DNA: TGTGCCAGCAGTTTATCCCCATGGGCTTATACACCGACTGAAGCTTTCTTT; length: 17; J: TRBJ1-1; D: NA; V: TRBV28
CDR3: CASSVKTRSSYEQYF; DNA: TGTGCCAGCAGCGTGAAGACGAGGAGCTCCTACGAGCAGTACTTC; length: 15; J: TRBJ2-7; D: NA; V: TRBV5-4
CDR3: CASSSRSGESTGELFF; DNA: TGTGCCAGCAGCTCCCGATCGGGGGAGAGTACCGGGGAGCTGTTTTTT; length: 16; J: TRBJ2-2; D: NA; V: TRBV7-2
CDR3: CASNEGGGPYLNTGELFF; DNA: TGTGCCAGTAACGAGGGCGGGGGCCCTTACCTGAACACCGGGGAGCTGTTTTTT; length: 18; J: TRBJ2-2; D: NA; V: TRBV19
CDR3: CASSTYRATGANVLTF; DNA: TGTGCCAGCAGTACCTACAGGGCGACTGGGGCCAACGTCCTGACTTTC; length: 16; J: TRBJ2-6; D: NA; V: TRBV27
CDR3: CASSPGTGANVLTF; DNA: TGTGCCAGCAGTCCCGGGACTGGGGCCAACGTCCTGACTTTC; length: 14; J: TRBJ2-6; D: NA; V: TRBV2
CDR3: CASSYSIEVGELFF; DNA: TGTGCCAGCAGTTACTCGATAGAGGTCGGGGAGCTGTTTTTT; length: 14; J: TRBJ2-2; D: NA; V: TRBV6-5
CDR3: CASSLTGTGTGELFF; DNA: TGTGCCAGCAGCTTGACAGGGACTGGCACCGGGGAGCTGTTTTTT; length: 15; J: TRBJ2-2; D: NA; V: TRBV7-9
CDR3: CASSVELAGGVTYNEQFF; DNA: TGTGCCAGCAGCGTTGAACTAGCGGGGGGGGTCACCTACAATGAGCAGTTCTTC; length: 18; J: TRBJ2-1; D: TRBD2; V: TRBV9
CDR3: CASSANPGGSYEQYF; DNA: TGTGCCAGCAGTGCCAACCCCGGGGGCTCCTACGAGCAGTACTTC; length: 15; J: TRBJ2-7; D: NA; V: TRBV6-1
CDR3: CASRPGLFTGELFF; DNA: TGTGCCAGCAGGCCGGGACTTTTCACCGGGGAGCTGTTTTTT; length: 14; J: TRBJ2-2; D: NA; V: TRBV6-1